What follows are 6 T cell receptor beta chains derived from one specimen sequenced in a study of blood T cell repertoires in COVID-19. Assay: immunoSEQ multiplex PCR; the TCRdb copy retains only in-frame clones and omits some. This sample has 390,000 or so clones, with roughly 90% found just once. Sequenced input: peripheral blood. The receptor source for this set is a man between 18 and 35 years old with active or convalescent COVID-19.

The V call is TRBV6-5, the J call TRBJ2-7; a weak D match, TRBD1 (6 bases). Germline V gene lookup returns CDR1 MNHEY and CDR2 SVGAGI. V was clipped by 5 bases and J by 2 bases, with 13 bases between them. The CDR3 is made up of 14 amino acids. The CDR3 loop is CASSLRGQTYEQYF. Written as DNA, the CDR3 is TGTGCCAGCAGTCTCAGGGGCCAGACCTACGAGCAGTACTTC.

This clone was counted only a few times. The chain recombines TRBV10-3 with TRBJ1-3; no firm D call. Germline V gene lookup returns CDR1 ENHRY and CDR2 SYGVKD. The V end was cut by 6 bases, the J end by 4 bases, with 4 bases between. The CDR3 is 11 residues long. The CDR3 is CAISRGNTIYF. The DNA of the CDR3 is TGTGCCATCAGCAGGGGAAACACCATATATTTT.

The CDR3 nucleotides read TGTGCCAGCACCTACCCGGGAGGCGAAAACACTGAAGCTTTCTTT. It specifies CASTYPGGENTEAFF. The V call is TRBV21-1, the J call TRBJ1-1. TRBV21-1 is described as a pseudogene. This CDR3 has 15 residues.

V is TRBV5-1 and J is TRBJ1-4; D gene unclear. This CDR3 is built from 14 residues. CDR1 SGHRS and CDR2 YFSETQ come from the germline V gene. Trimming removed 6 bases at V and 3 bases at J, with 12 bases between. The CDR3 loop reads CASTPGSSNEKLFF. The DNA of the CDR3 is TGCGCCAGCACCCCGGGAAGTTCTAATGAAAAACTGTTTTTT. The full variable domain, rest sourced from reference TRBV5-1 and TRBJ1-4, is KAGVTQTPRYLIKTRGQQVTLSCSPISGHRSVSWYQQTPGQGLQFLFEYFSETQRNKGNFPGRFSGRQFSNSRSEMNVSTLELGDSALYLCASTPGSSNEKLFFGSGTQLSVL.

This sequence joins TRBV11-2 and TRBJ1-2; D gene uncertain. Trimming shortened V by 5 bases and J by 3 bases, and 7 bases separated the two germline ends. CDR1 is SGHAT, CDR2 FQNNGV, per germline. CDR3 length equals 12 residues. The CDR3 protein is CASSPSHYGYTF. In nucleotides, the CDR3 is TGTGCCAGCAGCCCGAGCCACTATGGCTACACCTTC. Complete variable domain (other parts from reference TRBV11-2 and TRBJ1-2): EAGVAQSPRYKIIEKRQSVAFWCNPISGHATLYWYQQILGQGPKLLIQFQNNGVVDDSQLPKDRFSAERLKGVDSTLKIQPAKLEDSAVYLCASSPSHYGYTFGSGTRLTVV.

The chain joins TRBV4-2 to TRBJ1-6; 9 bases align to TRBD1. The V gene end was trimmed by 0 bases and the J gene end by 2 bases; junction bases not matched to a gene: 17. This CDR3 is built from 22 residues. Germline loops: CDR1 LGHNA, CDR2 YNFKEQ. As DNA, the CDR3 is TGTGCCAGCAGCCAAGATCCATCCAGGACAGGGGACACTCCAACCTATAATTCACCCCTCCACTTT. Its translation: CASSQDPSRTGDTPTYNSPLHF.